This T cell receptor (beta chain) was recovered during a study of immune evolution from preneoplasia to lung adenocarcinoma. TCRdb's copy holds only in-frame clones and misses some; the assay was immunoSEQ multiplex PCR. The sample yields roughly 4,700 clones, roughly four fifths seen once. Nucleic acids came from premalignant or tumor cells enriched by macro-dissection. As regards this clone: Its cognate antigen is unknown.

Study-level findings and limits: Normal lung had highest clonality; later lesions appeared denser, more diverse.

CDR1 is KGHSH, CDR2 LQKENI, per germline. The CDR3 runs to 13 residues. V lost 2 bases and J 6 bases, leaving 7 bases between the germline ends. Source material: FFPE lung adenocarcinoma in situ tissue. The genes are TRBV18 and TRBJ2-2; tentative D call: TRBD1 (6 bases). The sequence was collected from a person between 65 and 79 years old with lung adenocarcinoma. Here the CDR3 reads CASSPGGSGELFF. CDR3 nucleotides: TGTGCCAGCTCACCAGGGGGCTCCGGGGAGCTGTTTTTT.